This TCR beta chain was captured in a study of T cells after posttransplantation cyclophosphamide. Notes on the study in general: TRB clonality was highly associated with recipient CMV seropositivity and reactivation. Donor CD8+ memory clones often dominated recipient blood repertoires at later times. Tissue-infiltrating T cells from skin or gut overlapped little with blood T cells.

The protocol was immunoSEQ multiplex PCR, while the TCRdb copy is restricted to in-frame clones and leaves out a portion. The repertoire shows fewer than 35,000 clones, none seen only once; the top ten take over 4%. This clone was counted at least ten times. Its specificity is unknown. Germline lookup yields CDR1 SGHRS and CDR2 YFSETQ. Trimming pared 0 bases from V and 2 bases from J, leaving 11 bases between. CDR3 length: 15 amino acids. The sequence was collected from a woman younger than 45 in good health and a related stem cell transplant donor. The sample consisted of PBMCs. The chain recombines TRBV5-1 with TRBJ1-1; perhaps TRBD1 as D (6 bases). CDR3 sequence: CASSLGAGANTEAFF. The CDR3 DNA sequence: TGCGCCAGCAGCTTGGGGGCAGGGGCAAACACTGAAGCTTTCTTT.